This is a list of T cell receptor beta chains from one sample in a study of PD-1 blockade in classical Hodgkin lymphoma. The assay was immunoSEQ multiplex PCR, and TCRdb's table has in-frame clones only and misses some. This table has 50,000 to 75,000 clones, 80% to 90% appearing once. The sequencing used peripheral blood mononuclear cells (PBMCs), collected at baseline. The receptors were sampled from a human donor with classical Hodgkin lymphoma. Each CDR3 is given with its conserved first and last residue. The D gene is left open where the match is weak. Size is omitted from some rows. Given values are once, few, many or a class for expanded clones.

d_call	v_call	clone_size	j_call	cdr3_aa	cdr3_nt
.	TRBV15	.	TRBJ2-3	CATRGPYTTDTQYF	TGTGCCACTCGAGGGCCCTACACGACAGATACGCAGTATTTT
.	TRBV7-2	once	TRBJ2-3	CASSLDTDTQYF	TGTGCCAGTTCACTAGACACAGATACGCAGTATTTT
TRBD1	TRBV2	.	TRBJ2-4	CASRGQGKNIQYF	TGTGCCAGCCGGGGACAGGGGAAAAACATTCAGTACTTC
.	TRBV25-1	.	TRBJ2-1	CASSEGLSGYNEQFF	TGTGCCAGCAGTGAGGGACTTTCGGGGTACAATGAGCAGTTCTTC
.	TRBV30	.	TRBJ1-4	CAWRPGTARLFF	TGTGCCTGGAGACCCGGGACCGCGAGGTTGTTTTTT
TRBD2	TRBV5-1	.	TRBJ2-3	CASSSRIAGGTDTQYF	TGCGCCAGCAGCTCCCGAATAGCGGGGGGGACAGATACGCAGTATTTT
.	TRBV27	.	TRBJ1-3	CASSLTGSSGNTIYF	TGTGCCAGCAGTTTAACAGGGAGCTCTGGAAACACCATATATTTT
.	TRBV5-1	.	TRBJ2-7	CASSQIGLGISEQYF	TGCGCCAGCAGCCAAATCGGACTGGGGATTTCCGAGCAGTACTTC
TRBD1	TRBV27	.	TRBJ1-6	CASSQQGFSYNSPLHF	TGTGCCAGCAGCCAACAGGGGTTCTCCTATAATTCACCCCTCCACTTT
.	TRBV19	.	TRBJ2-5	CASSIDPPILDGRWETQYF	TGTGCCAGTAGTATAGACCCCCCCATTCTAGATGGGAGGTGGGAGACCCAGTACTTC
.	TRBV7-9	.	TRBJ2-1	CASSLDALVGNEQFF	TGTGCCAGCAGCCTAGACGCACTAGTCGGGAATGAGCAGTTCTTC
.	TRBV6-6	.	TRBJ1-1	CASSYGHNTEAFF	TGTGCCAGCAGTTACGGGCACAACACTGAAGCTTTCTTT
.	TRBV7-9	.	TRBJ2-1	CASSSPVGPEFF	TGTGCCAGCAGCTCCCCGGTGGGCCCGGAGTTCTTC
.	TRBV30	.	TRBJ1-1	CAWDEQRSGTEAFF	TGTGCCTGGGATGAACAGCGGTCGGGCACTGAAGCTTTCTTT
TRBD2	TRBV5-4	.	TRBJ2-1	CASAGGQYNEQFF	TGTGCCAGTGCGGGGGGGCAGTACAATGAGCAGTTCTTC
.	TRBV10-1	.	TRBJ1-2	CASSEGYGYGYTF	TGCGCCAGCAGTGAGGGGTACGGCTATGGCTACACCTTC
TRBD1	TRBV6-1	.	TRBJ2-7	CASSPQGSSSYEQYF	TGTGCCAGCAGCCCACAGGGGAGTTCCTCCTACGAGCAGTACTTC
.	TRBV28	.	TRBJ1-2	CASRSGQKYGYTF	TGTGCCAGCAGGTCAGGACAGAAGTATGGCTACACCTTC
.	TRBV9	.	TRBJ2-7	CASSVEGGSYEQYF	TGTGCCAGCAGCGTAGAGGGGGGCTCTTACGAGCAGTACTTC
.	TRBV6-5	.	TRBJ2-7	CASSLGYGPSYEQYF	TGTGCCAGCAGTTTGGGGTACGGACCCTCCTACGAGCAGTACTTC
.	TRBV5-1	.	TRBJ1-4	CASSESFNEKLFF	TGCGCCAGCAGCGAAAGCTTTAATGAAAAACTGTTTTTT
.	TRBV18	.	TRBJ2-5	CASSPLQETQYF	TGTGCCAGCTCACCTCTACAAGAGACCCAGTACTTC
TRBD2	TRBV7-2	medium-sized	TRBJ2-7	CASSLTRGGPYEQYF	TGTGCCAGCAGCCTAACCCGCGGGGGACCCTACGAGCAGTACTTC
.	TRBV6-5	.	TRBJ1-1	CASSLGDTEAFF	TGTGCCAGCAGTTTGGGGGACACTGAAGCTTTCTTT
TRBD1	TRBV4-1	.	TRBJ2-5	CASSRAGQGVTQYF	TGCGCCAGCAGCCGCGCGGGACAGGGGGTGACCCAGTACTTC
.	TRBV7-9	.	TRBJ1-1	CASSPLQPEAFF	TGTGCCAGCAGCCCCCTGCAGCCTGAAGCTTTCTTT
.	TRBV6-5	.	TRBJ2-3	CASSYSGRGTDTQYF	TGTGCCAGCAGTTACTCTGGGCGGGGCACAGATACGCAGTATTTT
.	TRBV6-5	once	TRBJ2-7	CASSFRGVGLVYEQYF	TGTGCCAGCAGTTTCAGGGGCGTGGGGCTAGTGTACGAGCAGTACTTC
.	TRBV11-3	.	TRBJ2-1	CASSSRKAWGSDEQFF	TGTGCCAGCAGCTCAAGAAAAGCTTGGGGATCGGATGAGCAGTTCTTC
.	TRBV9	.	TRBJ1-6	CASSGSRGTHSPLHF	TGTGCCAGCAGCGGAAGCAGGGGAACCCATTCACCCCTCCACTTT
TRBD2	TRBV7-3	.	TRBJ2-1	CASSQRAGISYNEQFF	TGTGCCAGCAGCCAGAGAGCGGGGATCTCCTACAATGAGCAGTTCTTC
.	TRBV7-9	.	TRBJ2-5	CASSRGRGPQETQYF	TGTGCCAGCAGCCGAGGGAGGGGGCCCCAAGAGACCCAGTACTTC
.	TRBV6-6	.	TRBJ1-1	CASSPGHLNLNTEAFF	TGTGCCAGCAGCCCGGGACACTTAAACCTCAACACTGAAGCTTTCTTT
.	TRBV29-1	.	TRBJ1-5	CSVGISSSNQPQHF	TGCAGCGTTGGGATCTCCTCTAGCAATCAGCCCCAGCATTTT
.	TRBV5-6	few	TRBJ1-2	CASSPWPGDDGYTF	TGTGCCAGCAGCCCATGGCCGGGGGACGATGGCTACACCTTC
TRBD1	TRBV18	.	TRBJ1-5	CASSPRPGQGRTQHF	TGTGCCAGCTCACCACGACCGGGACAGGGGAGGACCCAGCATTTT
.	TRBV7-9	.	TRBJ1-1	CASSFPEGGNTEAFF	TGTGCCAGCAGCTTCCCCGAGGGGGGGAACACTGAAGCTTTCTTT
.	TRBV25-1	.	TRBJ1-2	CATLQGPYGYTF	TGTGCCACCTTACAAGGGCCCTATGGCTACACCTTC
TRBD2	TRBV4-1	.	TRBJ2-1	CASSQGGEGPYNEQFF	TGCGCCAGCAGCCAAGGGGGGGAGGGACCCTACAATGAGCAGTTCTTC
TRBD1	TRBV18	once	TRBJ2-7	CASSPNRGNEQYF	TGTGCCAGCTCACCAAACAGGGGTAACGAGCAGTACTTC
.	TRBV13	.	TRBJ2-2	CASTNPRVGTGELFF	TGTGCCAGCACCAATCCCAGGGTTGGGACCGGGGAGCTGTTTTTT
TRBD1	TRBV19	.	TRBJ1-5	CASSWTGEQPQHF	TGTGCCAGTAGCTGGACAGGGGAGCAGCCCCAGCATTTT
.	TRBV6-5	.	TRBJ1-1	CASSYGPEAFF	TGTGCCAGCAGTTACGGCCCTGAAGCTTTCTTT
.	TRBV30	.	TRBJ1-2	CAWSRIEDGYTF	TGTGCCTGGAGTCGAATCGAAGATGGCTACACCTTC
.	TRBV6-5	.	TRBJ1-1	CASFVGTEAFF	TGTGCCAGTTTCGTGGGCACTGAAGCTTTCTTT
.	TRBV2	.	TRBJ1-2	CATVQVRRNYGYTF	TGTGCCACCGTGCAGGTGCGGCGCAACTATGGCTACACCTTC
.	TRBV27	.	TRBJ1-5	CASRDTPGQPQHF	TGTGCCAGCAGGGACACCCCCGGTCAGCCCCAGCATTTT
.	TRBV19	.	TRBJ1-6	CASSFVGSYNSPLHF	TGTGCCAGTAGTTTTGTAGGCTCCTATAATTCACCCCTCCACTTT
.	TRBV2	.	TRBJ2-1	CASKGRRQFF	TGTGCCAGCAAGGGGAGGAGGCAGTTCTTC
.	TRBV7-8	few	TRBJ1-6	CASSLARAPGNSPLHF	TGTGCCAGCAGCTTAGCGCGGGCCCCGGGGAATTCACCCCTCCACTTT
.	TRBV2	.	TRBJ2-7	CASSGGPRGSYEQYF	TGTGCCAGCAGTGGGGGGCCGAGGGGCTCCTACGAGCAGTACTTC
.	TRBV27	.	TRBJ2-6	CASRKHGTPNVLTF	TGTGCCAGCAGAAAACACGGGACTCCCAACGTCCTGACTTTC